These T cell receptor beta chains were read from a single sample in a study of blood T cell repertoires in COVID-19. TCRdb's table, derived via immunoSEQ multiplex PCR, lists solely in-frame clones and lacks some. The table has approximately 470,000 clones, roughly 87% seen once; the top ten hold around 0.64%. Sequences were obtained from PBMCs or T cells enriched from blood (not recorded which). These receptors all come from a woman younger than 30 who had recovered from COVID-19. Each CDR3 is given with its conserved first and last residue. A D gene is named only where the DNA matches it firmly. Rows give clone size only sometimes, using once, few, many, or a class for an expanded clone.

J gene | D gene | clone size | V gene | CDR3 DNA | CDR3 protein
TRBJ1-5 | - | - | TRBV6-1 | TGTGCCAGCAGTTCAGGGGACCAGCCCCAGCATTTT | CASSSGDQPQHF
TRBJ1-2 | - | few | TRBV6-5 | TGTGCCAGCAGTCAGTGGGGGGAGACCAACACCTTC | CASSQWGETNTF
TRBJ1-1 | - | - | TRBV11-3 | TGTGCCAGCAGCTACGACCCCGACAGTGAAGCTTTCTTT | CASSYDPDSEAFF
TRBJ1-6 | - | - | TRBV6-5 | TGTGCCAGCAACCTTAGGGGCTATAATTCACCCCTCCACTTT | CASNLRGYNSPLHF
TRBJ1-2 | TRBD1 | few | TRBV5-1 | TGCGCCAGCAGTGCTATCGACAGGGGGAATGGCTACACCTTC | CASSAIDRGNGYTF
TRBJ1-5 | - | few | TRBV7-8 | TGTGCCAGCAGCTCGACCCGGGGTACGCCCCAGCATTTT | CASSSTRGTPQHF
TRBJ1-1 | TRBD1 | - | TRBV27 | TGTGCCAGCAGGACAGGGGTGAACACTGAAGCTTTCTTT | CASRTGVNTEAFF
TRBJ2-7 | - | - | TRBV5-1 | TGCGCCAGCAGCTTGGACAGAGTCTACGAGCAGTACTTC | CASSLDRVYEQYF
TRBJ2-1 | TRBD2 | - | TRBV6-5 | TGTGCCACCGGGACCCTAGACAGCGGGGGGGGTGAGCAGTTCTTC | CATGTLDSGGGEQFF
TRBJ2-7 | - | - | TRBV7-9 | TGTGCCAGCAGCGGCGCGGACTACGAGCAGTACTTC | CASSGADYEQYF
TRBJ2-7 | TRBD2 | - | TRBV18 | TGTGCCAGCTCACCTCTGCGGGGGAGGAACGAGCAGTACTTC | CASSPLRGRNEQYF
TRBJ2-1 | TRBD2 | once | TRBV7-9 | TGTGCCAGCAGCTTAGTACGGGGGGATATTAACAATGAGCAGTTCTTC | CASSLVRGDINNEQFF
TRBJ2-4 | TRBD1 | - | TRBV5-8 | TGTGCCACCTACCCCAGCAGGGGGGCCAAAAACATTCAGTACTTC | CATYPSRGAKNIQYF
TRBJ1-6 | TRBD1 | - | TRBV4-1 | TGCGCCAGCAGCCAAGAGTCCAGGGGGCAGGATTCACCCCTCCACTTT | CASSQESRGQDSPLHF
TRBJ1-4 | TRBD1 | - | TRBV29-1 | TGCAGCGTTTCCCCTGGAGGACAGGGGGACGAAAAACTGTTTTTT | CSVSPGGQGDEKLFF
TRBJ1-5 | TRBD1 | - | TRBV6-4 | TGTGCCAGCAGTCCCGGGACAGGGGAAGGCCAGCCCCAGCATTTT | CASSPGTGEGQPQHF
TRBJ2-1 | TRBD2 | - | TRBV7-2 | TGTGCCAGCCAAAGCGGGGGAGTCTACAATGAGCAGTTCTTC | CASQSGGVYNEQFF
TRBJ1-6 | - | - | TRBV6-5 | TGTGCCAGCAGTTCCCGGACATCTGATTCACCCCTCCACTTT | CASSSRTSDSPLHF
TRBJ1-4 | - | - | TRBV7-2 | TGTGCCAGCAGCTTAGAGGGGCGGGGTAATGAAAAACTGTTTTTT | CASSLEGRGNEKLFF
TRBJ1-1 | - | few | TRBV29-1 | TGCAGCGGACAGTGGCAGCCGAACACTGAAGCTTTCTTT | CSGQWQPNTEAFF
TRBJ2-1 | - | - | TRBV28 | TGTGCCAGCAATACGAGACTCTCCTACAATGAGCAGTTCTTC | CASNTRLSYNEQFF
TRBJ1-2 | - | - | TRBV4-1 | TGCGCCAGCAGCCAAGGTCCGGACAGCTCTAACTATGGCTACACCTTC | CASSQGPDSSNYGYTF
TRBJ1-1 | TRBD1 | - | TRBV4-1 | TGCGCCAGCAGCCAAGTCGGCCCGGTAGAGGGGGCGAGTACTGAAGCTTTCTTT | CASSQVGPVEGASTEAFF
TRBJ2-7 | TRBD1 | - | TRBV7-9 | TGTGCCAGCAGCTCCCCGGGACAGGGGGCCTACGAGCAGTACTTC | CASSSPGQGAYEQYF
TRBJ1-3 | - | - | TRBV7-8 | TGTGCCAGCAGCTCCAAAGCTTTCTCTGGAAACACCATATATTTT | CASSSKAFSGNTIYF
TRBJ1-1 | TRBD1 | once | TRBV11-1 | TGTGCCAGCAGCCTTCTTACAGGGGGGGACACTGAAGCTTTCTTT | CASSLLTGGDTEAFF
TRBJ1-1 | - | once | TRBV12-5 | TGTGCTAGTGGTTTTCGGGGCACTGAAGCTTTCTTT | CASGFRGTEAFF
TRBJ1-2 | TRBD1 | - | TRBV5-1 | TGCGCCAGCAGCTTGGTATCTCCGGGACAGGGGAGTTATGGCTACACCTTC | CASSLVSPGQGSYGYTF
TRBJ2-1 | TRBD1 | - | TRBV6-2/TRBV6-3 | TGTGCCAGCAGTCCCCGACAGGGGCAAAAGGATGAGCAGTTCTTC | CASSPRQGQKDEQFF
TRBJ2-5 | TRBD2 | - | TRBV20-1 | TGCAGTGCTTCGCGGGGGGTTGGGAAGGACTTC | CSASRGVGKDF
TRBJ2-5 | TRBD2 | - | TRBV3-1/TRBV3-2 | TGTGCCAGCAGCCCGGGACTAGCGGGGCAAGAGACCCAGTACTTC | CASSPGLAGQETQYF
TRBJ2-1 | TRBD2 | few | TRBV27 | TGTGCCAGCAGTTTTTTGGCTAGCGGGGGGGCCTTCTACAATGAGCAGTTCTTC | CASSFLASGGAFYNEQFF
TRBJ2-7 | - | - | TRBV2 | TGTGCCAGCTCCTATTCTTACGAGCAGTACTTC | CASSYSYEQYF
TRBJ2-3 | TRBD2 | - | TRBV3-1/TRBV3-2 | TGTGCCAGCAGCAAGCGGCGGGGGGGCACAGATACGCAGTATTTT | CASSKRRGGTDTQYF
TRBJ1-5 | - | - | TRBV5-8 | TGTGCCAGCAGCTTGCGAGAAGTCAATCAGCCCCAGCATTTT | CASSLREVNQPQHF
TRBJ2-3 | TRBD2 | - | TRBV3-1/TRBV3-2 | TGTGCCAGCAACCTAGCGGGGGGTCAAGATACGCAGTATTTT | CASNLAGGQDTQYF
TRBJ2-2 | - | - | TRBV18 | TGTGCCAGCTCACCACCGGGGGGACGGACCGGGGAGCTGTTTTTT | CASSPPGGRTGELFF
TRBJ2-5 | - | - | TRBV7-9 | TGTGCTTCAGGAGGAGGAAGTGAGTTAAGTAAGGAGACCCAGTACTTC | CASGGGSELSKETQYF
TRBJ2-1 | TRBD2 | once | TRBV6-1 | TGTGCCAGCAGTGAAGGGACTAGCGGGGGGCGGAATGAGCAGTTCTTC | CASSEGTSGGRNEQFF
TRBJ2-3 | - | - | TRBV10-2 | TGCGCCTCTCTCAGCGTGGGGGGATCCACAGATACGCAGTATTTT | CASLSVGGSTDTQYF
TRBJ1-2 | TRBD1 | - | TRBV5-6 | TGTGCCAGCAGCCCCGCCCAGACAGGGAGAGATGGCTACACCTTC | CASSPAQTGRDGYTF
TRBJ1-6 | - | few | TRBV2 | TGTGCCAGCAGTGAGGAGGGACCCCTCCACTTT | CASSEEGPLHF
TRBJ1-4 | TRBD1 | - | TRBV5-1 | TGCGCCAGCAGCTTAACAGGGGTGCAGGAAAAACTGTTTTTT | CASSLTGVQEKLFF
TRBJ1-2 | - | few | TRBV4-1 | TGCGCCAGCAGCCAAGATCAGGAGGGTCGAGGCTACACCTTC | CASSQDQEGRGYTF
TRBJ1-1 | TRBD1 | - | TRBV11-2 | TGTGCCAGCATCCCCCTGGGACAGGGGGTGAACACTGAAGCTTTCTTT | CASIPLGQGVNTEAFF
TRBJ1-3 | - | - | TRBV30 | TGTGCCTGGGGGACGGGGGCTGGAAACACCATATATTTT | CAWGTGAGNTIYF
TRBJ1-1 | TRBD1 | once | TRBV3-1/TRBV3-2 | TGTGCCAGCAGCCGGCCGGGGACAGGGAACACTGAAGCTTTCTTT | CASSRPGTGNTEAFF
TRBJ1-4 | - | - | TRBV2 | TGTGCCAGCAGTGGCAGGGTTAATGAAAAACTGTTTTTT | CASSGRVNEKLFF
TRBJ2-3 | TRBD2 | - | TRBV5-1 | TGCGCCAGCAGCTTAATAGCGGGGGTCGGCGCAGATACGCAGTATTTT | CASSLIAGVGADTQYF
TRBJ2-2 | TRBD2 | - | TRBV5-1 | TGCGCCAGCAGCTTGGACGCGACTAGCGCCGGGGAGCTGTTTTTT | CASSLDATSAGELFF
TRBJ1-3 | - | - | TRBV7-2 | TGTGCCAGCAGCTTAGGAGGTATCTCTGGAAACACCATATATTTT | CASSLGGISGNTIYF
TRBJ2-7 | TRBD1 | - | TRBV10-3 | TGTGCCATCAACGCCGGGACAGGGGCTTTCCCGTACTTC | CAINAGTGAFPYF
TRBJ2-1 | - | - | TRBV2 | TGTGCCAGCAGTGAAGCGCCCTCCTTGGCCACCAATGAGCAGTTCTTC | CASSEAPSLATNEQFF